Shown below are 5 T cell receptor beta chains from a single sample sequenced in a study of response to subunit inactivated influenza vaccine. TCRdb re-derived calls from the RT-PCR reads in MiXCR, one entry per CDR3 protein. The table has roughly 700,000 distinct CDR3 sequences, approximately 15% seen once; the top ten hold roughly 6.4%. This specimen consisted of PBMCs from blood, obtained less than 15 days before vaccination. The receptors come from a man in his forties or fifties who received an inactivated influenza vaccine.

V is TRBV4-2 and J is TRBJ2-1; 9 bases map to TRBD1. The CDR3 consists of 16 residues. Germline loops: CDR1 LGHNA, CDR2 YNFKEQ. The trim removed 2 bases at V and 4 bases at J, leaving 6 bases unmatched. The DNA of the CDR3 is TGTGCCAGCAGCCAACGTAAGACAGGGGGATACAATGAGCAGTTCTTC. It codes for CASSQRKTGGYNEQFF.

J is TRBJ2-1 and V is TRBV20-1; TRBD2 agrees at 10 bases. Germline CDR1 reads DFQATT; CDR2 reads SNEGSKA (reference sequence). This CDR3 has 15 amino acids. The CDR3 nucleotides are TGCAGCTGCCGTGTTCTAGCGGGAGTTTACAATGAGCAGTTCTTC. Translated, it gives CSCRVLAGVYNEQFF.

This chain links TRBV5-5 with TRBJ1-2, with unresolved D. Trimming removed 3 bases from V and 12 bases from J, with 15 bases in between. The V gene's germline CDR1 is SGHKS and CDR2 YYEKEE (reference sequence). The CDR3 has 12 amino acids. CDR3 sequence reads: CASSSRQGRDTF. In nucleotides, the CDR3 is TGTGCCAGCAGCTCCCGTCAAGGGCGAGACACCTTC.

This clonotype was detected a few times. V and J are TRBV2 and TRBJ2-7; D gene unclear. The ends were cut back, 5 bases at V and 3 bases at J, with 17 bases in the middle. The CDR3 runs 15 residues. The V gene's germline CDR1 is SNHLY and CDR2 FYNNEI. CDR3 amino acids: CASSSPGQQYYEQYF. DNA for the CDR3: TGTGCCAGCAGTAGCCCCGGGCAGCAGTACTACGAGCAGTACTTC. The complete variable domain, with remaining parts taken from reference TRBV2 and TRBJ2-7, reads EPEVTQTPSHQVTQMGQEVILRCVPISNHLYFYWYRQILGQKVEFLVSFYNNEISEKSEIFDDQFSVERPDGSNFTLKIRSTKLEDSAMYFCASSSPGQQYYEQYFGPGTRLTVT.

V gene TRBV12-3 or TRBV12-4 combines with J gene TRBJ1-5, with D possibly TRBD1 on 6 matching bases. Trimming stripped 5 bases from V and 6 bases from J, with 14 bases between. CDR3 length: 14 residues. The CDR3 is CASSPYRDGQPQHF. CDR3 in DNA: TGTGCCAGCAGTCCCTACAGGGACGGTCAGCCCCAGCATTTT.